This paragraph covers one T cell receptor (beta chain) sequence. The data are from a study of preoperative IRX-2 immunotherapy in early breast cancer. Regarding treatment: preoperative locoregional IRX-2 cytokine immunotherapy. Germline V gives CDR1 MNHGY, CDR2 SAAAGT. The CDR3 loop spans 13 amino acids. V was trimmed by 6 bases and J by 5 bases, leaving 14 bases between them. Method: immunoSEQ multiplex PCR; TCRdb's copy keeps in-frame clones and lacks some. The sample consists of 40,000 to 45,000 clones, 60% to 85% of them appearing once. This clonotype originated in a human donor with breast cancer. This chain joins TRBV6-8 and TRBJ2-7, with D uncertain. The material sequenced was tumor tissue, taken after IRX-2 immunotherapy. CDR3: CASRHENENEQYF. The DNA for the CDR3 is TGTGCCAGCAGACATGAGAACGAGAACGAGCAGTACTTC.